The clone carrying this T cell receptor beta chain was picked up a small number of times. Its antigen remains unidentified. The CDR3 is 15 residues long. CDR1 and CDR2 (germline): MNHNS, SASEGT. The ends lost 3 bases at V and 6 bases at J; junction bases unmatched: 8. Amplification used 60 Vbeta primers and 13 Jbeta primers. Produced via immunoSEQ multiplex PCR; TCRdb's table is partial and in-frame only. The sample yields approximately 100,000 clones, 9.4% seen once. This specimen belongs to a study of cytomegalovirus exposure and HLA in healthy donors. Study-level findings and limits: Another analysis was done later, and it associated 15,000 or so TCR beta sequences with HLA alleles at 0.05 false discovery rate.

Material: PBMCs. The source of this sequence is a man aged 45-65 years in good health and CMV-seropositive. The rearrangement joins TRBV6-1 to TRBJ2-1; 7 positions agree with TRBD1. The CDR3: CASSDPGQTTNEQFF. The CDR3 region has the DNA TGTGCCAGCAGTGACCCGGGACAGACCACCAATGAGCAGTTCTTC.